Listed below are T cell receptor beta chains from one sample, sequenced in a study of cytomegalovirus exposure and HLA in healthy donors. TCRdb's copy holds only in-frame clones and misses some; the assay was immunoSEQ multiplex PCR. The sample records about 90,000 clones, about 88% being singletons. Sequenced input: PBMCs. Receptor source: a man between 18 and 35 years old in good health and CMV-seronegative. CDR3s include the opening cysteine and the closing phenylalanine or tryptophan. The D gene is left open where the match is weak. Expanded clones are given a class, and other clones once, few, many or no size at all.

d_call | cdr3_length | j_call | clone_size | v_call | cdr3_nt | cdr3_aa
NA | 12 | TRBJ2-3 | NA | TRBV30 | TGTGCCTGGAACATTGGCACAGATACGCAGTATTTT | CAWNIGTDTQYF
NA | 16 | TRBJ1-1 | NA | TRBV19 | TGTGCCAGTAGTATATCGTGGGCACAACCGAACACTGAAGCTTTCTTT | CASSISWAQPNTEAFF
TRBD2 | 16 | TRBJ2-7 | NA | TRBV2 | TGTGCCAGCAGAATCGGGACTAGCGGGAGGGCCTTAGGGCAGTACTTC | CASRIGTSGRALGQYF
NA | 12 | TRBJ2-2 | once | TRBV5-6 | TGTGCCAGCAGCCAGGGTACCGGGGAGCTGTTTTTT | CASSQGTGELFF
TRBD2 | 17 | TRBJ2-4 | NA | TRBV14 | TGTGCCAGCAGCCAAGATAGCGGGAGGGCCGATGGAAACATTCAGTACTTC | CASSQDSGRADGNIQYF
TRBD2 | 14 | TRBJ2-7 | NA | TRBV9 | TGTGCCAGCAGCTCCAGGACTAGCGGGAGCGAGCAGTACTTC | CASSSRTSGSEQYF
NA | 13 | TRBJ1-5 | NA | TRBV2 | TGTGCCAGCAGACAGGGTGGCAATCAGCCCCAGCATTTT | CASRQGGNQPQHF
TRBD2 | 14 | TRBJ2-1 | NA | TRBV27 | TGTGCCAGCAGAGCGGGAGGGCCAGTCAATGAGCAGTTCTTC | CASRAGGPVNEQFF
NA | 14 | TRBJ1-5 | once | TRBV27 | TGTGCCAGCAGTTTATCGACGGGTACGAAGCCCCAGCATTTT | CASSLSTGTKPQHF
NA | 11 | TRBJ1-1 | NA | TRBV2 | TGTGCCATCATATTTCGGGGGGAAGCTTTCTTT | CAIIFRGEAFF
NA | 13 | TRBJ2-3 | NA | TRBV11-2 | TGTGCCAGCAGCCCAGGGTTGGCGGATACGCAGTATTTT | CASSPGLADTQYF
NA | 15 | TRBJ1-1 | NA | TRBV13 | TGTGCCAGCAATAGGAGGAAGGTGAAGGACACTGAAGCTTTCTTT | CASNRRKVKDTEAFF
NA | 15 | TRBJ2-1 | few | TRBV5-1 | TGCGCCAGCAGCTTGGCGGAGAGCTCCTACAATGAGCAGTTCTTC | CASSLAESSYNEQFF
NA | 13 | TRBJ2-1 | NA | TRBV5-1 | TGCGCCAGCAGAAGGGGCAGGGGCAATGAGCAGTTCTTC | CASRRGRGNEQFF
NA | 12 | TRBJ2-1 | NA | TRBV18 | TGTGCCAGCTCACCCCTAGACAATGAGCAGTTCTTC | CASSPLDNEQFF
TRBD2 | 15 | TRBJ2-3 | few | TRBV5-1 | TGCGCCAGCAGCTTGTTAGCGGGAAACACAGATACGCAGTATTTT | CASSLLAGNTDTQYF
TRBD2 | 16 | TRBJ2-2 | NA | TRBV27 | TGTGCCAGCAGTTTAGGGACTAGCGGGAACACCGGGGAGCTGTTTTTT | CASSLGTSGNTGELFF
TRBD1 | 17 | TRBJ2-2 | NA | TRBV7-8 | TGTGCCAGCAGCCGCCGGGACAGGGGGTCGGACACCGGGGAGCTGTTTTTT | CASSRRDRGSDTGELFF
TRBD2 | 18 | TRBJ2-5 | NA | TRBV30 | TGTGCCTGGAGAGGTCGGGGACTAGCGGGAGTTTGGCAAGAGACCCAGTACTTC | CAWRGRGLAGVWQETQYF
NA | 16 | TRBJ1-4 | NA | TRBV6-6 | TGTGCCAGCAGGGGGGCAGGCCCGACAACTAATGAAAAACTGTTTTTT | CASRGAGPTTNEKLFF
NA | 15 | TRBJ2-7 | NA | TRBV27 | TGTGCCAGCAGTTTACGGGGGGCAAGCTCCTACGAGCAGTACTTC | CASSLRGASSYEQYF
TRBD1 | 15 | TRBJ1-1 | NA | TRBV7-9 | TGTGCCAGCAGCCCTGCACAGGGGGCAAACACTGAAGCTTTCTTT | CASSPAQGANTEAFF
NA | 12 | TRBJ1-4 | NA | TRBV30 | TGTGCCTGGGGCCCCCTGGATGAAAAACTGTTTTTT | CAWGPLDEKLFF